This T cell receptor beta chain originates from a study of blood T cell repertoires in COVID-19. Study context: COVID-19 samples, acute and convalescent, were from the United States, Italy and Spain. T cells, B-cell-depleted T cells, or PBMCs supplied cDNA or gDNA.

Authors' data handling: Reference gene primers were amplified, and this amplification served to estimate nucleated cell counts. Sequencing used immunoSEQ multiplex PCR; TCRdb keeps in-frame clones, though not all of them. V and J calls and clone size are as listed in that table; D and trimming were resolved from the DNA. The sample records 25,000 to 30,000 clones, 85% to 90% being singletons. The CDR3 loop spans 12 amino acids. CDR1 SEHNR and CDR2 FQNEAQ come from the germline V gene (reference sequence). With 10 bases clipped from V and 5 bases from J, the junction kept 7 bases outside the gene matches.

V usage is TRBV7-9 and J usage is TRBJ2-7, with 8 bases aligning to TRBD1. The sequence came from a man in his 70s with active COVID-19. Sequences were obtained from peripheral blood. The CDR3 DNA reads as TGTGCCACTACGACAGGGGACAACGAGCAGTACTTC. It yields the protein CATTTGDNEQYF.